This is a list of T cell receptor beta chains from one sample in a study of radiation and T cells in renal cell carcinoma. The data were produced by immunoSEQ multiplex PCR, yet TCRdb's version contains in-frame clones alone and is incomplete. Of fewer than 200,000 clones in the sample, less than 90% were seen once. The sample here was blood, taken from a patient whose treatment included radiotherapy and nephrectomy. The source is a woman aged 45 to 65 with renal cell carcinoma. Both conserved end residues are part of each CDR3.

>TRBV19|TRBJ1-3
CASSQSSGNTIYF
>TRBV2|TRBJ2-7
CASKWTSGTYEQYF
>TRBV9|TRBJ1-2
CASSEDGQGYGYTF
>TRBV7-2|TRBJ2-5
CASSLAGTPQETQYF
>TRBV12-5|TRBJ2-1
CASGFNPRRGTPYNEQFF
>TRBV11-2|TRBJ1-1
CASSLGGNTEAFF
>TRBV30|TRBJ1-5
CAWSRTNNQPQHF
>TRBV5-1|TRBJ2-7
CASSLVSAGTREQYF
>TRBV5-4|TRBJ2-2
CASSDWTHPGELFF
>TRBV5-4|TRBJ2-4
CASSLPGEKNIQYF
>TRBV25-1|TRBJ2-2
CASSATGIANTGELFF
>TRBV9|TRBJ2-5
CASSVGVVQETQYF
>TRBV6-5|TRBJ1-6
CASSYSGAASPLHF
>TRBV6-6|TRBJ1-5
CASSYGTDQPQHF
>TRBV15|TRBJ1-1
CATSIMGRDRGTEAFF
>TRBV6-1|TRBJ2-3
CASRGGGADTQYF
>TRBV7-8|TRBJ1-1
CASSLAGRLNTEAFF
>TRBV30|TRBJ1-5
CAWSGGSNQPQHF
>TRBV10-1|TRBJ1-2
CASSDGGWEGGGYTF
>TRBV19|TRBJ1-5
CASRQTGLSPQHF
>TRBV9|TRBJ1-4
CASSEQGGGEKLFF
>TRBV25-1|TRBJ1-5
CASSDGRQPQHF
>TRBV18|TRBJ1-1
CASSPGSSEAFF